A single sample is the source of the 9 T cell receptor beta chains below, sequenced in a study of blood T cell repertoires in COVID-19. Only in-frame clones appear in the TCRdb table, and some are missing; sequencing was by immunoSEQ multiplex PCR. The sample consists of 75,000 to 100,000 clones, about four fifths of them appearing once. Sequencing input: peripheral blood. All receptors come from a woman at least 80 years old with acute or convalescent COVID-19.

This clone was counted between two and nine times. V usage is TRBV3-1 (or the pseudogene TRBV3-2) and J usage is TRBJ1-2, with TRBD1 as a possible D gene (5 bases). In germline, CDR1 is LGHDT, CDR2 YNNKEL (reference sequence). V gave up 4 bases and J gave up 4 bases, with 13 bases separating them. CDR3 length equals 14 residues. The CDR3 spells CASSPGRRLYGYTF. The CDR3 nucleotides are TGTGCCAGCAGCCCAGGGAGGCGGCTCTATGGCTACACCTTC.

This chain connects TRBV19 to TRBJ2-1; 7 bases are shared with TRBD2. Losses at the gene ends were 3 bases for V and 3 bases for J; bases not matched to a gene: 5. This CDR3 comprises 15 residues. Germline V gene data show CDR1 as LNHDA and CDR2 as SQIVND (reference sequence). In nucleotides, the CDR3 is TGTGCCAGTAGTATCGCGGGGGAGGTCTACAATGAGCAGTTCTTC. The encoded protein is CASSIAGEVYNEQFF. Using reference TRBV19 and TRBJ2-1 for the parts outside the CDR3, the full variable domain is DGGITQSPKYLFRKEGQNVTLSCEQNLNHDAMYWYRQDPGQGLRLIYYSQIVNDFQKGDIAEGYSVSREKKESFPLTVTSAQKNPTAFYLCASSIAGEVYNEQFFGPGTRLTVL.

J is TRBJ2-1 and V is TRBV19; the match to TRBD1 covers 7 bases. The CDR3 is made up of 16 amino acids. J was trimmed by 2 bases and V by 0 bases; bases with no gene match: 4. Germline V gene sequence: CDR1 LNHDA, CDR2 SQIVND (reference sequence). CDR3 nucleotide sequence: TGTGCCAGTAGTATAGATCGGGACAGAACCTACAATGAGCAGTTCTTC. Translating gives CASSIDRDRTYNEQFF. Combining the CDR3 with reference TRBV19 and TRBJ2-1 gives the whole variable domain DGGITQSPKYLFRKEGQNVTLSCEQNLNHDAMYWYRQDPGQGLRLIYYSQIVNDFQKGDIAEGYSVSREKKESFPLTVTSAQKNPTAFYLCASSIDRDRTYNEQFFGPGTRLTVL.

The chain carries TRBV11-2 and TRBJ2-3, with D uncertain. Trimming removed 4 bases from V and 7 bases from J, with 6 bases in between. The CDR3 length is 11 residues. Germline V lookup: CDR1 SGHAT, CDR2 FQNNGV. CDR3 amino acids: CASSSQYTQYF. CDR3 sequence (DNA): TGTGCCAGCAGCTCACAATATACGCAGTATTTT.

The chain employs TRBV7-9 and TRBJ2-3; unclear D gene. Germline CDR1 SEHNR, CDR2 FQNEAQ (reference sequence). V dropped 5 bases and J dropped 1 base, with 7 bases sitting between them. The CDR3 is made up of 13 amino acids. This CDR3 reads CASSAAGTDTQYF. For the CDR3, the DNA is TGTGCCAGCAGCGCGGCAGGCACAGATACGCAGTATTTT.

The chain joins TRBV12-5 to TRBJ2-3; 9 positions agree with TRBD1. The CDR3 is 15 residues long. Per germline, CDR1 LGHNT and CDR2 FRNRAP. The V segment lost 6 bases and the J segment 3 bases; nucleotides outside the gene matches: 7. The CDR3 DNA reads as TGTGCTAGTGGCCCGGGACAGGGTAGGACAGATACGCAGTATTTT. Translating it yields CASGPGQGRTDTQYF.

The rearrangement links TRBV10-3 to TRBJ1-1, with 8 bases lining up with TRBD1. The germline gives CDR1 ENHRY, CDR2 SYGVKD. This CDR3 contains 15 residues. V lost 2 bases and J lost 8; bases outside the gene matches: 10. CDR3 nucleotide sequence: TGTGCCATCAGTGAGGCGGGACAGGTTAGATTCGAAGCTTTCTTT. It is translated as CAISEAGQVRFEAFF.

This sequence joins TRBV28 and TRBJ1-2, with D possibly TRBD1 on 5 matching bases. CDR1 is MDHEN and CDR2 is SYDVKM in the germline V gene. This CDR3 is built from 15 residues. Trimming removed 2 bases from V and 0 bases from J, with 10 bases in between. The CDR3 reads CASSLDSVANYGYTF. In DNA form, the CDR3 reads TGTGCCAGCAGTTTAGACAGCGTAGCTAACTATGGCTACACCTTC.

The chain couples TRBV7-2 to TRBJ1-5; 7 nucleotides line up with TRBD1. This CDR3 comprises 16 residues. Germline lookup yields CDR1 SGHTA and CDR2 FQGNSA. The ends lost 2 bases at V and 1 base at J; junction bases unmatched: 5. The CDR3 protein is CASSLRGGLSNQPQHF. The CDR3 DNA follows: TGTGCCAGCAGCTTACGAGGGGGCCTCAGCAATCAGCCCCAGCATTTT.